Shown below are 18 T cell receptor beta chains from a single sample sequenced in a study of cytomegalovirus exposure and HLA in healthy donors. The PCR made use of 60 Vbeta and 13 Jbeta primers. Produced via immunoSEQ multiplex PCR; TCRdb's table is partial and in-frame only. The sample carries approximately 170,000 clones, 75% to 90% recorded once. The sample taken for sequencing was PBMCs. The receptors were gathered from a human donor in good health.

The J gene is TRBJ1-5, the V gene TRBV2, with 8 nucleotides matching TRBD1. CDR1 SNHLY and CDR2 FYNNEI come from the germline V gene. Germline trimming cut 4 bases from V and 4 bases from J; bases unmatched to any gene: 6. CDR3 length: 15 residues. In DNA form, the CDR3 reads TGTGCCAGCAGTGTCGGGACAGGATTTAATCAGCCCCAGCATTTT. Amino acid sequence: CASSVGTGFNQPQHF.

J is TRBJ2-1 and V is TRBV6-1; 9 nucleotides agree with TRBD2. V shed 2 bases, J shed 9 bases, and the junction held 8 bases outside the gene matches. Germline CDR1 and CDR2: MNHNS and SASEGT. This CDR3 region has 15 residues. The CDR3, as DNA: TGTGCCAGCAGTGAAAGCGGGGGGTTCTATGCTGAGCAGTTCTTC. It specifies CASSESGGFYAEQFF.

This clone was found a few times. The J gene is TRBJ1-4, the V gene TRBV7-9, with D uncertain. Germline CDR1 reads SEHNR; CDR2 reads FQNEAQ (reference sequence). The CDR3 length is 14 residues. V lost 1 base, J lost 7 bases, and 10 bases lay in between. The CDR3 sequence: CASSLVRGGEKLFF. The CDR3, as DNA: TGTGCCAGCAGCTTAGTTCGGGGAGGTGAAAAACTGTTTTTT.

CDR3 sequence (DNA): TGTGCCAGCAGCTTGGTTGGGACTAGGAACACTGAAGCTTTCTTT. Protein: CASSLVGTRNTEAFF. The V call is TRBV5-4, the J call TRBJ1-1; D is possibly TRBD1 (5 bases). The CDR3 spans 15 residues. In germline, CDR1 is SGHNT, CDR2 YYREEE (reference sequence). Trimming took off 0 bases at V and 1 base at J, with 10 bases between the two ends.

V and J are TRBV5-4 and TRBJ2-5; TRBD1 might be the D (6 bases). The CDR3 is made up of 15 amino acids. Trimming removed 4 bases at V and 2 bases at J, with 15 bases between. The germline V gene has CDR1 SGHNT and CDR2 YYREEE (reference sequence). CDR3 coding DNA: TGTGCCAGCAGCCTGAATGAAGGACAGCAAGAGACCCAGTACTTC. This gives the protein CASSLNEGQQETQYF.

V and J are TRBV6-1 and TRBJ2-7; 9 bases are shared with TRBD2. CDR1 MNHNS and CDR2 SASEGT come from the germline V gene. The CDR3 extends over 14 amino acids. Losses at the gene ends were 8 bases for V and 0 bases for J; bases not matched to a gene: 5. In DNA form, the CDR3 reads TGTGCCAGCGCAAGCGGGGGGACCTCCTACGAGCAGTACTTC. Translated: CASASGGTSYEQYF.

This clone turned up a few times. The genes are TRBV28 and TRBJ2-1, with 8 bases fitting TRBD2. Germline V lookup: CDR1 MDHEN, CDR2 SYDVKM. With V trimmed by 7 bases and J by 3 bases, 8 bases remained unmatched. This CDR3 is 15 amino acids long. This CDR3 reads CASILSGGSYNEQFF. The CDR3 nucleotides are TGTGCCAGCATTCTGAGCGGGGGAAGCTACAATGAGCAGTTCTTC. Drawing the rest from reference TRBV28 and TRBJ2-1, the complete variable domain is DVKVTQSSRYLVKRTGEKVFLECVQDMDHENMFWYRQDPGLGLRLIYFSYDVKMKEKGDIPEGYSVSREKKERFSLILESASTNQTSMYLCASILSGGSYNEQFFGPGTRLTVL.

The chain has TRBV2 and TRBJ2-1; 14 bases line up with TRBD2. Germline V gene data show CDR1 as SNHLY and CDR2 as FYNNEI. V trimming: 7 bases; J trimming: 6 bases; junction bases outside the gene matches: 14. The CDR3 sequence is 18 residues long. CDR3 coding DNA: TGTGCCAGCACTGACGGGACTAGCGGGGGCCCCAGGGGCAATGAGCAGTTCTTC. It is translated as CASTDGTSGGPRGNEQFF.

The chain couples TRBV6-6 to TRBJ1-2; D is ambiguous. Germline values: CDR1 MNHNY, CDR2 SVGAGI (reference sequence). The length of the CDR3 is 12 residues. Trimming stripped 5 bases from V and 7 bases from J, with 11 bases between. The CDR3 coding sequence is TGTGCCAGCAGTCCTTTAGGAGGTGGCTACACCTTC. The encoded protein is CASSPLGGGYTF.

The CDR3 region is CASSTGGWETQYF. The CDR3 nucleotides are TGCGCCAGCAGCACAGGGGGCTGGGAGACCCAGTACTTC. This chain joins TRBV5-1 and TRBJ2-5; 9 bases align to TRBD1. Germline V gives CDR1 SGHRS, CDR2 YFSETQ. With V trimmed by 4 bases and J by 5 bases, 3 bases remained unmatched. This CDR3 region has 13 residues.

The chain uses TRBV6-1 and TRBJ1-2; D perhaps matches TRBD1 (5 bases). Per germline, CDR1 MNHNS and CDR2 SASEGT. V was clipped by 5 bases and J by 2 bases, with 9 bases between them. The CDR3 contains 13 residues. Written as DNA, the CDR3 is TGTGCCAGCAGTTCACAGGAGAACTATGGCTACACCTTC. It yields the protein CASSSQENYGYTF.

The chain combines TRBV6-5 with TRBJ1-2; 8 bases line up with TRBD1. This CDR3 comprises 14 residues. Looked up from germline, CDR1 is MNHEY and CDR2 is SVGAGI. J gave up 6 bases and V 5 bases, and 8 bases lay outside the gene matches. The CDR3 sequence is CASSQADRVHGYTF. The CDR3, as DNA: TGTGCCAGCAGTCAGGCGGACAGGGTACATGGCTACACCTTC.

The chain uses TRBV14 and TRBJ2-3; maybe TRBD1 (5 bases). From germline, CDR1 is SGHDN and CDR2 FVKESK. V was cut by 1 base and J by 4 bases, with 12 bases left in between. CDR3 length: 15 residues. The chain's CDR3 is CASSQGAGSADTQYF. The CDR3 DNA sequence: TGTGCCAGCAGCCAAGGCGCAGGGTCGGCAGATACGCAGTATTTT.

In DNA form, the CDR3 reads TGTGCCAGCAGCGTAGCCGGGGGACTACTTCGGACCGGGGAGCTGTTTTTT. It specifies CASSVAGGLLRTGELFF. V usage is TRBV9 and J usage is TRBJ2-2, with TRBD2 matching over 7 bases. V shed 0 bases, J shed 5 bases, and the junction held 10 bases outside the gene matches. The CDR3 is made up of 17 amino acids. Germline V gives CDR1 SGDLS, CDR2 YYNGEE.

This chain links TRBV6-5 with TRBJ1-3; 7 bases align to TRBD1. V was pared by 5 bases and J by 7 bases, with 8 bases of the junction left unmatched. The CDR3 runs to 14 residues. Germline CDR1 and CDR2: MNHEY and SVGAGI. CDR3 sequence (DNA): TGTGCCAGCAGTCCCAGACAGGGCATCAACACCATATATTTT. Translation gives CASSPRQGINTIYF.

The V call is TRBV14, the J call TRBJ2-6, with TRBD1 identical over 8 bases. Germline loops: CDR1 SGHDN, CDR2 FVKESK. After removal of 6 bases from V and 6 bases from J, the junction contained 4 bases not matched to a gene. The CDR3 contains 14 residues. CDR3 residues: CASRPDRVANVLTF. The DNA of the CDR3 is TGTGCCAGCAGACCGGACAGGGTGGCCAACGTCCTGACTTTC.

The chain uses TRBV7-8 and TRBJ1-6; D perhaps matches TRBD1 (5 bases). Between the trimmed V and J ends, which lost 5 bases and 7 bases, there was a span of 12 bases. CDR3 length: 14 amino acids. Germline values: CDR1 SGHVS, CDR2 FQNEAQ. The CDR3 reads CASSRGLFNSPLHF. CDR3 DNA sequence: TGTGCCAGCAGCCGGGGACTTTTCAATTCACCCCTCCACTTT.

The J gene is TRBJ2-1, the V gene TRBV10-3; 10 nucleotides agree with TRBD2. Germline V gene sequence: CDR1 ENHRY, CDR2 SYGVKD. The trim removed 6 bases at V and 8 bases at J, leaving 13 bases unmatched. The CDR3 has 16 residues. CDR3 amino acids: CAISRLAGGPGHEQFF. DNA of the CDR3: TGTGCCATCAGCCGCTTAGCGGGGGGCCCGGGACATGAGCAGTTCTTC.